The 8 T cell receptor beta chains below come from one sample, sequenced in a study of regulatory T cells in long-lasting Graves disease. Construction of TCR beta libraries relied on iRepertoire HTBI primers and on Arm-PCR targeting CDR3 regions. TCRdb called the multiplex PCR reads again in MiXCR, with one record for every CDR3 protein. The sample holds 700,000 or so distinct CDR3 sequences, around 30% seen once. The time point here: persistent/refractory GD, antithyroid drugs over 5 years with positive TRAb. PBMCs provided the RNA from which the TCR library was made. The sequencing here drew on peripheral blood mononuclear cells (PBMCs), taken when the disease was refractory, from a patient treated with antithyroid drugs. The receptors were gathered from a female donor with Graves disease.

The chain combines TRBV2 with TRBJ2-7; 9 nucleotides line up with TRBD2. Unmatched junction bases numbered 6, after V lost 7 bases and J lost 2 bases. CDR3 length: 14 amino acids. CDR1 is SNHLY, CDR2 FYNNEI, per germline. CDR3 sequence reads: CASKQREVAYEQYF. Written as DNA, the CDR3 is TGTGCCAGCAAACAGCGGGAGGTGGCCTACGAGCAGTACTTC. Looking up the rest from reference TRBV2 and TRBJ2-7 gives the full variable domain: EPEVTQTPSHQVTQMGQEVILRCVPISNHLYFYWYRQILGQKVEFLVSFYNNEISEKSEIFDDQFSVERPDGSNFTLKIRSTKLEDSAMYFCASKQREVAYEQYFGPGTRLTVT.

There are many counts of this clonotype. The CDR3 DNA reads as TGTGCCAGCAGTGTCTACTCCGGCGGGGAGCTGTTTTTT. This encodes CASSVYSGGELFF. The rearrangement uses TRBV2 and TRBJ2-2; no definite D call. The CDR3 length is 13 residues. The V gene lost 4 bases and the J gene lost 7 bases, with 10 bases spanning the gap. CDR1 SNHLY and CDR2 FYNNEI come from the germline V gene. Full variable domain (remainder filled in from reference TRBV2 and TRBJ2-2): EPEVTQTPSHQVTQMGQEVILRCVPISNHLYFYWYRQILGQKVEFLVSFYNNEISEKSEIFDDQFSVERPDGSNFTLKIRSTKLEDSAMYFCASSVYSGGELFFGEGSRLTVL.

V usage is TRBV10-3 and J usage is TRBJ1-2; D is undetermined. This CDR3 region has 14 residues. Germline V CDR1 and CDR2: ENHRY, SYGVKD. V lost 5 bases, J lost 4 bases, and 14 bases lay in between. The chain's CDR3 is CAISNSGNPYGYTF. DNA of the CDR3: TGTGCCATCAGTAACAGTGGGAACCCCTATGGCTACACCTTC.

This rearrangement joins TRBV27 to TRBJ2-7; the match to TRBD1 covers 7 bases. V shed 5 bases and J 1 base; nucleotides not matched to a gene: 14. CDR1 is MNHEY, CDR2 SMNVEV, per germline (reference sequence). The CDR3 loop spans 17 amino acids. CDR3 loop: CASSPSSGTEKSYEQYF. In DNA, the CDR3 is TGTGCCAGCAGTCCCTCCTCCGGGACAGAGAAGTCCTACGAGCAGTACTTC.

This clonotype was observed a few times. V is TRBV6-9 and J is TRBJ1-1; D remains unclear. This CDR3 region has 15 residues. Trimming removed 3 bases from V and 2 bases from J, with 13 bases in between. Germline lookup yields CDR1 MNHGY and CDR2 SVAAGI. As DNA, the CDR3 is TGTGCCAGCAGTTACCGTACTACTAAAAACACTGAAGCTTTCTTT. It yields the protein CASSYRTTKNTEAFF.

This clonotype has just a few counts. The V call is TRBV5-1, the J call TRBJ2-7, with D possibly being TRBD1 or TRBD2 (6 bases each). Trimming removed 6 bases from V and 5 bases from J, with 21 bases in between. Germline V gene sequence: CDR1 SGHRS, CDR2 YFSETQ. This CDR3 has 15 residues. DNA of the CDR3: TGCGCCAGCACCCCGGGGGCCTGGGCAGGAGACGAGCAGTACTTC. It specifies CASTPGAWAGDEQYF.

The genes are TRBV20-1 and TRBJ2-7, with D tentatively TRBD1 or TRBD2 (5 bases each). Germline CDR1 reads DFQATT; CDR2 reads SNEGSKA (reference sequence). The CDR3 runs 14 residues. V was trimmed by 3 bases and J by 3 bases, leaving 15 bases between them. The CDR3 loop is CSASEPGRSYEQYF. The CDR3 DNA sequence: TGCAGTGCTAGTGAACCGGGACGAAGCTACGAGCAGTACTTC.

The count of this clonotype is one. CDR3 bases: TGTGCCAGCAGCTCAGGGATCCGGGGCAATGAGCAGTTCTTC. It specifies CASSSGIRGNEQFF. This chain connects TRBV11-3 to TRBJ2-1, with D perhaps being TRBD1 or TRBD2 (5 bases each). Trimming removed 4 bases at V and 6 bases at J, with 13 bases between. The CDR3 is 14 amino acids. Germline V gives CDR1 SGHNT, CDR2 YENEEA.